The 18 T cell receptor beta chains below all came from one sample that was sequenced in a study of T cells in Graves' hyperthyroidism and ophthalmopathy. RNA transcripts gave rise to amplified TCR beta CDR3 regions. HTBI primers were the set used in a first-round RT-PCR of the TCR CDR3. TCRdb re-derived calls from the multiplex PCR reads in MiXCR, one entry per CDR3 protein. The sample shows roughly 500,000 distinct CDR3 sequences, roughly 15% of them seen only once. Material for sequencing was blood. The receptors derive from a woman aged 25-40 years with Graves' ophthalmopathy.

This clonotype turned up a few times. This chain connects TRBV6-1 to TRBJ1-5, with 7 bases fitting TRBD1. The V segment lost 5 bases and the J segment 8 bases; nucleotides outside the gene matches: 15. This CDR3 is built from 16 residues. CDR1 is MNHNS and CDR2 is SASEGT in the germline V gene. CDR3 loop: CASSKFRTGRREPQHF. The CDR3 nucleotides read TGTGCCAGCAGTAAGTTTAGGACAGGCCGTCGGGAGCCCCAGCATTTT.

The table lists this clonotype with a few counts. The gene calls are TRBV5-8 and TRBJ2-7, with D perhaps TRBD1 (5 bases). Germline CDR1 is SGHTS and CDR2 is YDEGEE. Trimming shortened V by 4 bases and J by 3 bases, and 11 bases separated the two germline ends. This CDR3 has 13 residues. CDR3 DNA sequence: TGTGCCAGCAGCGTGACAGTGAGCTACGAGCAGTACTTC. This encodes CASSVTVSYEQYF.

In this sample, this clonotype turned up a few times. This chain connects TRBV20-1 to TRBJ1-5; TRBD1 might be the D (5 bases). V dropped 1 base and J dropped 0 bases, with 13 bases sitting between them. The CDR3 consists of 16 residues. The V gene's germline CDR1 is DFQATT and CDR2 SNEGSKA (reference sequence). CDR3 sequence (DNA): TGCAGTGCTAGAGGGGATGGGACGTATAGCAATCAGCCCCAGCATTTT. It is translated as CSARGDGTYSNQPQHF.

This clonotype was seen ten or more times. This rearrangement joins TRBV15 to TRBJ2-1; D is possibly TRBD2 (5 bases). Trimming took 0 bases from V and 6 from J, leaving 15 bases between them. This CDR3 is built from 16 residues. CDR1 and CDR2 from the germline V gene are LNHNV and YYDKDF (reference sequence). CDR3 protein: CATSRDQAGGFNEQFF. For the CDR3, the DNA is TGTGCCACCAGCAGAGATCAGGCGGGTGGGTTCAATGAGCAGTTCTTC.

There are many counts of this clonotype. The rearrangement joins TRBV20-1 to TRBJ2-3; no reliable D call. Trimming removed 1 base from V and 2 bases from J, with 16 bases in between. The CDR3 loop spans 16 amino acids. From germline, CDR1 is DFQATT and CDR2 SNEGSKA (reference sequence). Here the CDR3 DNA reads TGCAGTGCTAGAGGAACTTCGACTTCTTACACAGATACGCAGTATTTT. It is translated as CSARGTSTSYTDTQYF.

The sample holds many counts of this clonotype. J is TRBJ2-4 and V is TRBV30; the match to TRBD2 covers 8 bases. Germline CDR1 reads GTSNPN; CDR2 reads SVGIG (reference sequence). The V segment lost 0 bases and the J segment 6 bases; nucleotides outside the gene matches: 10. The CDR3 is made up of 16 amino acids. The CDR3 DNA sequence: TGTGCCTGGAGTGTTGGGGCAGCGGGGGCGGGAAACATTCAGTACTTC. It specifies CAWSVGAAGAGNIQYF.

In this sample, this clonotype turned up a few times. CDR3 loop: CASSTPTGANTEAFF. The CDR3 bases are TGCGCCAGCAGCACACCGACAGGGGCCAACACTGAAGCTTTCTTT. V usage is TRBV4-1 and J usage is TRBJ1-1; TRBD1 agrees at 8 bases. Germline lookup yields CDR1 MGHRA and CDR2 YSYEKL. The CDR3 is 15 amino acids. The V gene end was trimmed by 5 bases and the J gene end by 2 bases; junction bases not matched to a gene: 7.

This clonotype has at least ten counts. The chain uses TRBV28 and TRBJ2-7; 10 bases agree with TRBD1. This CDR3 contains 16 residues. Germline V gives CDR1 MDHEN, CDR2 SYDVKM. Trimming took 6 bases from V and 4 from J; bases not matched to a gene: 12. CDR3 protein: CASRPGTGVYSYEQYF. CDR3 coding DNA: TGTGCCAGCAGGCCAGGGACAGGGGTTTATTCGTACGAGCAGTACTTC.

This clonotype was observed many times. The chain recombines TRBV6-2 or TRBV6-3 with TRBJ2-7; D is perhaps TRBD2 (5 bases). Per germline, CDR1 MNHEY and CDR2 SVGEGT. The V end was cut by 2 bases, the J end by 5 bases, with 10 bases between. CDR3 length: 13 residues. The chain's CDR3 is CASSYGSWNEQYF. In nucleotides, the CDR3 is TGTGCCAGCAGTTACGGGAGTTGGAACGAGCAGTACTTC.

This clonotype was counted a few times. The chain carries TRBV27 and TRBJ1-1; D is perhaps TRBD1 (6 bases). V lost 0 bases, J lost 5 bases, and 16 bases lay in between. Germline assignment: CDR1 MNHEY and CDR2 SMNVEV (reference sequence). CDR3 length: 16 residues. The CDR3 sequence is CASSLSWGQGRTEAFF. CDR3 nucleotide sequence: TGTGCCAGCAGTTTATCGTGGGGACAAGGACGAACTGAAGCTTTCTTT.

Ten or more counts support this clonotype. V gene TRBV2 combines with J gene TRBJ1-4; weak D call: TRBD1 (6 bases). The length of the CDR3 is 10 residues. V dropped 10 bases and J dropped 8 bases, with 8 bases sitting between them. Germline CDR1 reads SNHLY; CDR2 reads FYNNEI. CDR3 region: CATQGEKLFF. Here the CDR3 DNA reads TGTGCCACCCAGGGGGAAAAACTGTTTTTT.

In its sample, this clonotype was seen a few times. A much larger clone sits a single nucleotide away, making a read error possible. Because the CDR3 is missing its conserved closing phenylalanine or tryptophan, this is likely a read error. J is TRBJ2-3 and V is TRBV5-1, with D possibly matching TRBD2 (5 bases). The CDR3 length is 14 residues. Germline V CDR1 and CDR2: SGHRS, YFSETQ. V lost 7 bases and J 2 bases, leaving 14 bases between the germline ends. For the CDR3, the DNA is TGCGCCAGCTGCGGGCTAGGAACCACAGATACGCAGTATTCT. Protein product: CASCGLGTTDTQYS.

This clonotype was seen repeatedly, ten times or more. V usage is TRBV11-3 and J usage is TRBJ2-7; possibly TRBD1 or TRBD2 for D (5 bases each). Germline CDR1 reads SGHNT; CDR2 reads YENEEA. The CDR3 spans 13 residues. V gave up 5 bases and J gave up 7 bases, with 15 bases separating them. CDR3 protein: CASSLLQGGEQYF. The CDR3 DNA is TGTGCCAGCAGCCTATTGCAGGGCGGGGAGCAGTACTTC.

This clonotype was counted at least ten times. J is TRBJ2-1 and V is TRBV11-1; D not resolved. The CDR3 runs to 12 residues. The V end was cut by 5 bases, the J end by 5 bases, with 7 bases between. CDR1 and CDR2 from the germline V gene are SGHAT and FQDESV (reference sequence). The CDR3: CASSPSNNEQFF. CDR3 DNA sequence: TGTGCCAGCAGCCCGTCTAACAATGAGCAGTTCTTC.

Only a few counts were recorded for this clonotype. V and J are TRBV7-2 and TRBJ2-2; D remains ambiguous. CDR1 SGHTA and CDR2 FQGNSA come from the germline V gene. The V end lost 5 bases, the J end lost 5 bases, and 21 bases lay between the germline ends. This CDR3 contains 17 residues. The CDR3 sequence is CASSPTWGGRVTGELFF. The CDR3 nucleotides are TGTGCCAGCAGCCCCACGTGGGGTGGAAGGGTGACCGGGGAGCTGTTTTTT.

This clonotype turned up a few times. The chain combines TRBV30 with TRBJ1-6; 8 bases agree with TRBD1. In germline, CDR1 is GTSNPN, CDR2 SVGIG (reference sequence). The CDR3 is 14 amino acids. Unmatched junction bases numbered 4, after V lost 0 bases and J lost 9 bases. CDR3: CAWSVPGGFSPLHF. In DNA form, the CDR3 reads TGTGCCTGGAGTGTACCAGGGGGCTTTTCACCCCTCCACTTT.

This clonotype showed up many times. This chain uses TRBV27 with TRBJ2-7, with a weak D call TRBD2 (6 bases). This CDR3 contains 13 residues. Germline V gene lookup returns CDR1 MNHEY and CDR2 SMNVEV (reference sequence). Trimming took off 2 bases at V and 6 bases at J, with 11 bases between the two ends. This CDR3 is CASSLVVGGEQYF. In DNA, the CDR3 is TGTGCCAGCAGTTTAGTTGTCGGGGGCGAGCAGTACTTC.

This clonotype was recorded once. A much larger clone lies a single base off, so this may be a read error. The CDR3 bases are TGTGCCAGCAGCCCCGGGACTATTGGTGAGCAGTTCTTC. The encoded protein is CASSPGTIGEQFF. The chain links TRBV7-2 to TRBJ2-1; TRBD2 agrees at 7 bases. This CDR3 contains 13 residues. V lost 5 bases and J lost 9; bases outside the gene matches: 7. Germline CDR1 SGHTA, CDR2 FQGNSA.